The sequence of this TCR beta chain was determined in a study of CD8 T cells in ankylosing spondylitis. This clonotype was counted ten times or more. TCRdb recomputed calls from the 5' RACE reads with MiXCR, one row per CDR3 protein. The data show about 240,000 distinct CDR3 sequences, with roughly 8.2% seen just once and 4.8% held by the top ten. CDR1 and CDR2 from the germline V gene are LGHDT and YNNKEL (reference sequence). This CDR3 contains 16 residues. The V segment lost 5 bases and the J segment 0 bases; nucleotides outside the gene matches: 6. V usage is TRBV3-1 and J usage is TRBJ1-3; 8 bases line up with TRBD1. Sequencing used blood, either unsorted or a sorted T cell fraction (not recorded which). The origin of this receptor is a female donor with ankylosing spondylitis or in good health (not recorded which). CDR3 residues: CASSRTGFLSGNTIYF. CDR3 DNA sequence: TGTGCCAGCAGCAGGACAGGGTTCCTCTCTGGAAACACCATATATTTT. The variable domain in full, completed from reference TRBV3-1 and TRBJ1-3, reads DTAVSQTPKYLVTQMGNDKSIKCEQNLGHDTMYWYKQDSKKFLKIMFSYNNKELIINETVPNRFSPKSPDKAHLNLHINSLELGDSAVYFCASSRTGFLSGNTIYFGEGSWLTVV.